A single TCR beta chain is shown here with its context. These data come from a study of control samples from healthy donors and cancer patients. The protocol was immunoSEQ multiplex PCR, while the TCRdb copy is restricted to in-frame clones and leaves out a portion. The table shows about 93,000 clones, with about 88% occurring only once. Trimming removed 0 bases at V and 8 bases at J, with 14 bases between. The CDR3 sequence is 15 residues long. Germline CDR1 SGHRS, CDR2 YFSETQ. This chain joins TRBV5-1 and TRBJ1-4; D is ambiguous. This clonotype was obtained from a woman in her sixties or seventies in good health. The sequencing input was blood. This CDR3 reads CASSLGSSGEEKLFF. DNA of the CDR3: TGCGCCAGCAGCTTGGGGTCCTCCGGGGAGGAAAAACTGTTTTTT.